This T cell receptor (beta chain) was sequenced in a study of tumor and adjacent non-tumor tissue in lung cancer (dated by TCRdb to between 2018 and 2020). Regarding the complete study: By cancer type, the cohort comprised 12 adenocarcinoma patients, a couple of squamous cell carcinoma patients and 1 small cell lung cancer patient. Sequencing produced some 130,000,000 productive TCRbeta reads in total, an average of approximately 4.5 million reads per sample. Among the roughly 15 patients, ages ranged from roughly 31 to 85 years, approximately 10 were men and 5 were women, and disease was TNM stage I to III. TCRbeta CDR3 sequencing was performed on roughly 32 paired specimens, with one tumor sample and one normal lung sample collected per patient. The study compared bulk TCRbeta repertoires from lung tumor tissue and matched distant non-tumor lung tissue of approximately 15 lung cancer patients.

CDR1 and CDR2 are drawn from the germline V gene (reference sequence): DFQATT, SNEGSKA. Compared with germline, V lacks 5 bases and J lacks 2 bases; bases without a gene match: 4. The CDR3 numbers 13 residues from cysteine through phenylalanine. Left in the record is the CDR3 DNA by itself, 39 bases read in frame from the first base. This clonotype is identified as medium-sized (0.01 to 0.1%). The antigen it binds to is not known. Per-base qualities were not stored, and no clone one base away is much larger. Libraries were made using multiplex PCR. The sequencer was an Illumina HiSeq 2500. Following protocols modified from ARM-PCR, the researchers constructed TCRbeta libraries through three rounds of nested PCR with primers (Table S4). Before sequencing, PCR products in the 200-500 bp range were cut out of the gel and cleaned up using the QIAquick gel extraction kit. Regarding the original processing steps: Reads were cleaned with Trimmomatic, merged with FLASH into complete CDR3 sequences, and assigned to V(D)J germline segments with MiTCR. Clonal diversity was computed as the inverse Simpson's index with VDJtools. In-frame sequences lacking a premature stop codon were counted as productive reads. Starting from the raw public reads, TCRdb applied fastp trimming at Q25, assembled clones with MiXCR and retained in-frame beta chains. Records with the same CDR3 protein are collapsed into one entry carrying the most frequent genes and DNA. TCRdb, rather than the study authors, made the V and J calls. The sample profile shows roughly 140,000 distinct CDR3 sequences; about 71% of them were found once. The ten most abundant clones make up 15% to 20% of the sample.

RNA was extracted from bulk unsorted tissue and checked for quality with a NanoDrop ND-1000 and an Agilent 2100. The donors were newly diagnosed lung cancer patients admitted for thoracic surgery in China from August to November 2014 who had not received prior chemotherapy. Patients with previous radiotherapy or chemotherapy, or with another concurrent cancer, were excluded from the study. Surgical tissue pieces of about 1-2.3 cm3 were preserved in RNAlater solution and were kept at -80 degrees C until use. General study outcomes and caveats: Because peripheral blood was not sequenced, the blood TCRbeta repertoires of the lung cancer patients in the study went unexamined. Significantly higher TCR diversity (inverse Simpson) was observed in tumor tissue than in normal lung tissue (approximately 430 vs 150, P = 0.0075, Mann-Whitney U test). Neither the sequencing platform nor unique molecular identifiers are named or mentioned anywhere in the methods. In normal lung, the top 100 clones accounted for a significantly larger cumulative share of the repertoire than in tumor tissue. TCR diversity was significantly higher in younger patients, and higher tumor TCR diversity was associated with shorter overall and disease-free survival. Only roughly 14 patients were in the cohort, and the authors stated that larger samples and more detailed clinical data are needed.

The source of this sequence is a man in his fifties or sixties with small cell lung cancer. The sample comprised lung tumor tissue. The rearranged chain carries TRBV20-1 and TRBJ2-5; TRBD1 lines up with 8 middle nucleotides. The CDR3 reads CSAPDRVQETQYF. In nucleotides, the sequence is TGCAGTGCTCCGGACAGGGTTCAAGAGACCCAGTACTTC.